The entry below describes one T cell receptor beta chain. The target antigen is unknown. Profiled with immunoSEQ multiplex PCR; TCRdb holds only in-frame clones, not every one. Of about 680,000 clones in the sample, roughly 70% were seen once. The sample originates from a study of shared clonotypes between healthy human individuals. The study's findings and limits: Estimated richness was generally greater in naive than memory subsets. Among non-shared clonotypes, generation probabilities were lower than among those shared by all four donors. Investigators collected only blood, and repertoires in tissues likely differ.

The CDR3 length is 14 residues. Germline CDR1 is SNHLY and CDR2 is FYNNEI. The V and J ends lost 2 bases and 7 bases, in that order; junction bases with no gene match: 6. All donors were Caucasian adults living in Nashville, Tennessee. The rearrangement links TRBV2 to TRBJ1-1; 8 bases are shared with TRBD1. The sequencing sample was made of memory CD4+ T cells sorted from blood. Documented subset: CD45RA-negative fraction. The receptor's source is a woman aged 25-40 years in good health. The CDR3 sequence is CASSEFQGANEAFF. The DNA for the CDR3 is TGTGCCAGCAGTGAATTTCAGGGGGCGAATGAAGCTTTCTTT.